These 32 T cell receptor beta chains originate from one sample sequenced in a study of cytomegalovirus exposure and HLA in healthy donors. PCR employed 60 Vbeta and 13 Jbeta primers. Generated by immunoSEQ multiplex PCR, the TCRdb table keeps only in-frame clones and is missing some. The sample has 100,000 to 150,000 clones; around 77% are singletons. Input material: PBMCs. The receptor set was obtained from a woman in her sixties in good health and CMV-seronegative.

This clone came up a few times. The CDR3 sequence is CAGTRQGRVNTEAFF. The CDR3 DNA sequence: TGTGCCGGGACCAGACAGGGAAGGGTAAACACTGAAGCTTTCTTT. This chain connects TRBV30 to TRBJ1-1; TRBD1 agrees at 7 bases. In germline, CDR1 is GTSNPN, CDR2 SVGIG (reference sequence). This CDR3 is built from 15 residues. J gave up 2 bases and V 8 bases, and 14 bases lay outside the gene matches.

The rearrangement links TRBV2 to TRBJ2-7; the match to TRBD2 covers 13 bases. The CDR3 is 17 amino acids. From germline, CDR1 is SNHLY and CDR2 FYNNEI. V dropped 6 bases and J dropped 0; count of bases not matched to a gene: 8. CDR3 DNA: TGTGCCAGCAGGGGGGGACTAGCGGGGAGGAGCTCCTACGAGCAGTACTTC. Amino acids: CASRGGLAGRSSYEQYF.

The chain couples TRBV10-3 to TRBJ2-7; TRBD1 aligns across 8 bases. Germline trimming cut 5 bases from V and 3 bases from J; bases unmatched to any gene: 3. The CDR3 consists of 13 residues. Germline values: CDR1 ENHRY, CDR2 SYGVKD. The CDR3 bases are TGTGCCATCAGTCCCGGACAGGGCTACGAGCAGTACTTC. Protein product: CAISPGQGYEQYF.

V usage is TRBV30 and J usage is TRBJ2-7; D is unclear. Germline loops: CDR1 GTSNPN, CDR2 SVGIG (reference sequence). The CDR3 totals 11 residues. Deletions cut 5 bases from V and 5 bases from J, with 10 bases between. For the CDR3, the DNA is TGTGCCTGGGAAGTTGGCCACGAGCAGTACTTC. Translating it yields CAWEVGHEQYF.

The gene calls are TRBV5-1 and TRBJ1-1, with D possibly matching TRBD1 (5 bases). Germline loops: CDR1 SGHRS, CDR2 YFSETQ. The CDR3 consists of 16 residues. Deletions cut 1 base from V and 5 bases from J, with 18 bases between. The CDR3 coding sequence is TGCGCCAGCAGCTTGAACCCCGGACACGGGGGAACTGAAGCTTTCTTT. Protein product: CASSLNPGHGGTEAFF.

DNA for the CDR3: TGTGCCAGCAGCTTGGTTCAGGGGGCCTCTAATTCACCCCTCCACTTT. Translating gives CASSLVQGASNSPLHF. The V call is TRBV5-5, the J call TRBJ1-6, with 8 bases fitting TRBD1. Germline V gene data show CDR1 as SGHKS and CDR2 as YYEKEE (reference sequence). V trimming: 0 bases; J trimming: 6 bases; junction bases outside the gene matches: 5. There are 16 residues in the CDR3.

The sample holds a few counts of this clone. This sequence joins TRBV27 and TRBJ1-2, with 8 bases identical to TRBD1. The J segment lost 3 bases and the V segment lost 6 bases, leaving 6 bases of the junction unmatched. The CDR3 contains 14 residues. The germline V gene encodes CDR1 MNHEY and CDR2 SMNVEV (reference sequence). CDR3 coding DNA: TGTGCCAGCAGCCGGGGACAGGATTACTATGGCTACACCTTC. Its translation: CASSRGQDYYGYTF.

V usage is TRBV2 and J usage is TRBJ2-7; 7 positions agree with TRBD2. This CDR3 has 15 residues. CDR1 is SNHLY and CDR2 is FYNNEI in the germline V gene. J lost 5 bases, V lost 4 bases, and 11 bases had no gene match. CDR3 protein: CASSGRAGVSNEQYF. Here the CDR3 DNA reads TGTGCCAGCAGTGGAAGGGCGGGAGTTTCTAACGAGCAGTACTTC.

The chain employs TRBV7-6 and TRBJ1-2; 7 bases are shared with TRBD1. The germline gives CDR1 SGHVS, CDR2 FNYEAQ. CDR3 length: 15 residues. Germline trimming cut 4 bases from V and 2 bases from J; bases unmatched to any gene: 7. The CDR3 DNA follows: TGTGCCAGCAGCTCGGGACAGACAATAAACTATGGCTACACCTTC. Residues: CASSSGQTINYGYTF.

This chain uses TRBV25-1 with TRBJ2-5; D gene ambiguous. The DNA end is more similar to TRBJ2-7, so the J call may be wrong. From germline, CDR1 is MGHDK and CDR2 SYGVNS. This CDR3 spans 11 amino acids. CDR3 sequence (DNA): TGTGCCAGCAGTGAATCCTACGAGCAGTACTTC. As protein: CASSESYEQYF.

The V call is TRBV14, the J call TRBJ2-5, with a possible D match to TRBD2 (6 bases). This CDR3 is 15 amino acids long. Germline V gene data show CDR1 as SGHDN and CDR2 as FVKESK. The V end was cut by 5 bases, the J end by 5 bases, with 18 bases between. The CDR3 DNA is TGTGCCAGCAGCACCCAGCGGGCGGGGTGGGAGACCCAGTACTTC. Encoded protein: CASSTQRAGWETQYF.

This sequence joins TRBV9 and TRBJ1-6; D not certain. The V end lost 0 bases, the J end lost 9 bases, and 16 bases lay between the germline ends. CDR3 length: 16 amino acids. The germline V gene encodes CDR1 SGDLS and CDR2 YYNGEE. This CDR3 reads CASSVDSYSGTSPLHF. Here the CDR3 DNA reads TGTGCCAGCAGCGTAGATTCCTACAGCGGAACTTCACCCCTCCACTTT.

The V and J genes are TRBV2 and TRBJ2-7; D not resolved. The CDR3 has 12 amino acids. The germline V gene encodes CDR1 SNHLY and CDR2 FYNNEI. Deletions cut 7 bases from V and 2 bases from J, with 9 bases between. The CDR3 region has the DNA TGTGCCAGCACGAGAACAGCCTACGAGCAGTACTTC. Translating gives CASTRTAYEQYF.

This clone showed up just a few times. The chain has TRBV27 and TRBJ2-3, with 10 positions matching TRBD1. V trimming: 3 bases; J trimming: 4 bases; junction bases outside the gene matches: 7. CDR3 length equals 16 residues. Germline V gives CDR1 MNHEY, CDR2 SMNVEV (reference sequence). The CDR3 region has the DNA TGTGCCAGCAGTTTGGGCGGGACAGGGGTATCAGATACGCAGTATTTT. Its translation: CASSLGGTGVSDTQYF.

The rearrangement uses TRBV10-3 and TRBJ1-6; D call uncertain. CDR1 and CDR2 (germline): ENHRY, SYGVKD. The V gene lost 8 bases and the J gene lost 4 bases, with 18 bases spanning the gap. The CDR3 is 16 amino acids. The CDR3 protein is CAIAETSRAYNSPLHF. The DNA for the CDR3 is TGTGCCATCGCCGAGACATCGAGGGCTTATAATTCACCCCTCCACTTT.

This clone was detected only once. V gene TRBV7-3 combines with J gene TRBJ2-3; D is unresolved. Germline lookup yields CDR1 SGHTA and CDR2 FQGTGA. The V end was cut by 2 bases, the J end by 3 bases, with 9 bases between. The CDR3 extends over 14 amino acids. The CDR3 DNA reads TGTGCCAGCAGCTTATACCAGGCAACAGATACGCAGTATTTT. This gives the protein CASSLYQATDTQYF.

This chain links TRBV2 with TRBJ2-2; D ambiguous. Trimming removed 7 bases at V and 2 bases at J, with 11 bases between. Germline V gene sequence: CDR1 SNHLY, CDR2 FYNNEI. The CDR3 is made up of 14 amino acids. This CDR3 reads CASTGFINTGELFF. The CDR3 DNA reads TGTGCCAGCACCGGTTTCATAAACACCGGGGAGCTGTTTTTT.

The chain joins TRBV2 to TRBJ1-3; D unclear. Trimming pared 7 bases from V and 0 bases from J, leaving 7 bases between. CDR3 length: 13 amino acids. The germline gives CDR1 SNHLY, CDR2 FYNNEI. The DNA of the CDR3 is TGTGCCAGCAATCGAGACTCTGGAAACACCATATATTTT. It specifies CASNRDSGNTIYF.

The CDR3 region is CASSSPMEKLFF. CDR3 DNA sequence: TGTGCCAGCAGCTCCCCCATGGAAAAACTGTTTTTT. The V call is TRBV7-9, the J call TRBJ1-4; D is ambiguous. This CDR3 comprises 12 residues. V lost 4 bases and J lost 8, with 8 bases in between. Per germline, CDR1 SEHNR and CDR2 FQNEAQ (reference sequence).

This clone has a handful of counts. This chain's CDR3 is CAWSPKPGQGDEKLFF. CDR3 nucleotide sequence: TGTGCCTGGAGTCCTAAACCGGGACAGGGGGACGAAAAACTGTTTTTT. This chain uses TRBV30 with TRBJ1-4; TRBD1 agrees at 11 bases. The V gene's germline CDR1 is GTSNPN and CDR2 SVGIG (reference sequence). J gave up 8 bases and V 2 bases, and 10 bases lay outside the gene matches. This CDR3 has 16 amino acids.

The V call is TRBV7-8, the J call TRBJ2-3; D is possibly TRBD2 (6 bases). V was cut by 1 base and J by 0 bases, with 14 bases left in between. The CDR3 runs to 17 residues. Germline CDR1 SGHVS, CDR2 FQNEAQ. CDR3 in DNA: TGTGCCAGCAGCTTAGTAGCGGCAGTATCTAGCACAGATACGCAGTATTTT. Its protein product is CASSLVAAVSSTDTQYF. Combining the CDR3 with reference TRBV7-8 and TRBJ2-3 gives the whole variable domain GAGVSQSPRYKVAKRGQDVALRCDPISGHVSLFWYQQALGQGPEFLTYFQNEAQLDKSGLPSDRFFAERPEGSVSTLKIQRTQQEDSAVYLCASSLVAAVSSTDTQYFGPGTRLTVL.

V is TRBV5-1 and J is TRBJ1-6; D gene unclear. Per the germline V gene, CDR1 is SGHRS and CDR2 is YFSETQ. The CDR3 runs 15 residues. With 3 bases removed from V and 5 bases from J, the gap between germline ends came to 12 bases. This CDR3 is CASSSRRTDNSPLHF. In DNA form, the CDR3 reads TGCGCCAGCAGCTCCCGGCGGACTGATAATTCACCCCTCCACTTT.

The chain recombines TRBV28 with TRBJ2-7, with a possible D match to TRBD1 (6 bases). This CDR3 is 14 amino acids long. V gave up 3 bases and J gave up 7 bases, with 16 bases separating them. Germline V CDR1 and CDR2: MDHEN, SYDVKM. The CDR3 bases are TGTGCCAGCAGTTTGGGAGACAGGACTCGTGAGCAGTACTTC. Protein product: CASSLGDRTREQYF. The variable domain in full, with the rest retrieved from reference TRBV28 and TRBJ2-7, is DVKVTQSSRYLVKRTGEKVFLECVQDMDHENMFWYRQDPGLGLRLIYFSYDVKMKEKGDIPEGYSVSREKKERFSLILESASTNQTSMYLCASSLGDRTREQYFGPGTRLTVT.

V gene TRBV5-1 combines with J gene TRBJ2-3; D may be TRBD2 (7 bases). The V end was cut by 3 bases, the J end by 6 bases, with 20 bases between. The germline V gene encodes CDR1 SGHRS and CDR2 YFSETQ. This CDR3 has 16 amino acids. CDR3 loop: CASSSEPEGGLDTQYF. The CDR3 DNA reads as TGCGCCAGCAGCTCGGAGCCGGAGGGGGGGCTGGATACGCAGTATTTT.

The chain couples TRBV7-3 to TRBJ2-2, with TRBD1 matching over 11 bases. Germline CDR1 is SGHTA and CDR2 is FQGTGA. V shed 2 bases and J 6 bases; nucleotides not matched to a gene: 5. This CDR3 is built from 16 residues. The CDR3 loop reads CASSLLGTGGAGELFF. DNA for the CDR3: TGTGCCAGCAGCTTACTGGGGACAGGGGGGGCCGGGGAGCTGTTTTTT.

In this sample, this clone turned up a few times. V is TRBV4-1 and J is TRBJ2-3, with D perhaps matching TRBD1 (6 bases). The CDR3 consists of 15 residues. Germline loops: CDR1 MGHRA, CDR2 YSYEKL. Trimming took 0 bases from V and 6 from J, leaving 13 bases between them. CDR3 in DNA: TGCGCCAGCAGCCAAGAGGGGGCTTTTATGGATACGCAGTATTTT. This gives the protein CASSQEGAFMDTQYF.

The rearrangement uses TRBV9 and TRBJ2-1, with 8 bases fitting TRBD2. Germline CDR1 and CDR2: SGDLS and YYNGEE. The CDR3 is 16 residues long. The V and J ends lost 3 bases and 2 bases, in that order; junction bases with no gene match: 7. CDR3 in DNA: TGTGCCAGCAGCGCATCCCTAGCGGGCACCTACAATGAGCAGTTCTTC. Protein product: CASSASLAGTYNEQFF.

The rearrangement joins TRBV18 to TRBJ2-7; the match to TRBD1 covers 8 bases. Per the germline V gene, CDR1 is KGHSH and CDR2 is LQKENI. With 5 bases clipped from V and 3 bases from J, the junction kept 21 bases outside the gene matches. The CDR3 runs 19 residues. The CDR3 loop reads CASSTYYHRTGSGRYEQYF. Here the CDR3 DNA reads TGTGCCAGCTCAACCTATTATCATCGGACAGGGAGCGGGCGCTACGAGCAGTACTTC.

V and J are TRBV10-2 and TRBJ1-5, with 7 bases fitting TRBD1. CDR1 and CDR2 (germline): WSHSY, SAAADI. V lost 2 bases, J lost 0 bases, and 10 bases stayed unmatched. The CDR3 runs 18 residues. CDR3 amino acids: CASSENRGRPNSNQPQHF. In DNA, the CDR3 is TGCGCCAGCAGTGAGAACAGGGGAAGGCCGAATAGCAATCAGCCCCAGCATTTT.

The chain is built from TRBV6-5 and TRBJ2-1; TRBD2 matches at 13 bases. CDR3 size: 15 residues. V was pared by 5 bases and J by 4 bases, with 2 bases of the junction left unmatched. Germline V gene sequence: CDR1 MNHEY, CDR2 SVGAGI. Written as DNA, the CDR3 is TGTGCCAGCAGTCTACTAGCGGGAGGGTACAATGAGCAGTTCTTC. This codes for CASSLLAGGYNEQFF.

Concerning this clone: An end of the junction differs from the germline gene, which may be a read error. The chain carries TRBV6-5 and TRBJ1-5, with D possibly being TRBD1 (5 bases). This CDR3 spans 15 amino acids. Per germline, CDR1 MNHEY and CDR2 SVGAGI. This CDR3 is CAGSPMGQGGQPQHF. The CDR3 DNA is TGTGCCGGCAGTCCAATGGGGCAGGGAGGCCAGCCCCAGCATTTT.

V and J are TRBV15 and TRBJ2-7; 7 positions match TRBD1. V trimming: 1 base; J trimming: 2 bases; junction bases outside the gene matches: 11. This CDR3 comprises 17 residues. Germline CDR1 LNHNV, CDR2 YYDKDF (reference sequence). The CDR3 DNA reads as TGTGCCACCAGCAGAGGGGGGCTGGACAGGAGCGCCTACGAGCAGTACTTC. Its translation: CATSRGGLDRSAYEQYF.